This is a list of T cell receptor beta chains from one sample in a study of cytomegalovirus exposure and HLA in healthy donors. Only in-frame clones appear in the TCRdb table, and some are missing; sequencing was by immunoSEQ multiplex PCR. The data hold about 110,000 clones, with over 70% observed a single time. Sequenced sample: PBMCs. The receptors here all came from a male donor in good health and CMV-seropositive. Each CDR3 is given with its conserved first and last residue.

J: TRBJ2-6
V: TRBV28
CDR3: CASSARQGSGSGANVLTF

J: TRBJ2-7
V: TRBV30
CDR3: CAWSEKGNRGPSGTYEQYF

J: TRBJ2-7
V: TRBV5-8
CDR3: CASSLVGQGAYEQYF

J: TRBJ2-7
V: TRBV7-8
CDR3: CASSPQPTSGRGYEQYF

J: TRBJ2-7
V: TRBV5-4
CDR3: CASSQSGAYEQYF

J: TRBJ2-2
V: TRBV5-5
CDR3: CASSFGLSRGTGELFF

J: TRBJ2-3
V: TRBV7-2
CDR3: CASSWTSGDTDTQYF

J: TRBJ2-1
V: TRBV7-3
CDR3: CASSLTRGNEQFF

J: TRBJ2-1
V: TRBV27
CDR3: CASSFLAGAAYNEQFF

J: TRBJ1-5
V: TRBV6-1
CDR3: CASSLEDRQNQPQNF

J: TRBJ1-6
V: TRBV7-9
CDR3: CASSGQGYNSPLHF

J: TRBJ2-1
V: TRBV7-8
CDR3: CASSLRDRGPYNEQFF

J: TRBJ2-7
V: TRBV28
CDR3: CASSPGKDYEQYF

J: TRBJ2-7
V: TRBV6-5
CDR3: CASRGLAGGTYEQYF

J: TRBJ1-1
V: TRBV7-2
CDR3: CASSLAGGVTEAFF

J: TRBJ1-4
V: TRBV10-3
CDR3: CAISTDRVFLATNEKLFF

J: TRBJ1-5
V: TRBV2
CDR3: CASSPTGQYQPQNF

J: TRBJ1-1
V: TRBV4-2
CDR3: CASFRLVNTEAFF

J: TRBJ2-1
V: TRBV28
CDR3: CASRKEERTSGSRAHLNEQFF

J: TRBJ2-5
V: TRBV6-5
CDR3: CASKPGWSRETQYF

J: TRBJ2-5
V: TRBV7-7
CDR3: CASSLKGGLPYQETQYF

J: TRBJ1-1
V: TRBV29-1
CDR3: CSGERNTEAFF

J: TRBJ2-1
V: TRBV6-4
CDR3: CASSATLSDEQFF

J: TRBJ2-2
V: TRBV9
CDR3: CASSAGTRQNTGELFF

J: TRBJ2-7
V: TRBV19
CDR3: CASSTGVYEQYF

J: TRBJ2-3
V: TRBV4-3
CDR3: CASGGLAGGTDTQYF

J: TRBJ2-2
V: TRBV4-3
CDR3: CASSLAPSVGELFF

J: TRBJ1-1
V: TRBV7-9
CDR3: CASSEAGGSTEAFF

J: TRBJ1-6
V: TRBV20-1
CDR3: CSARGDSPLHF

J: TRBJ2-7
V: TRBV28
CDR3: CASSLMAGGAWIGRVLYEQYF

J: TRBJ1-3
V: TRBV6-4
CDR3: CAPPRKTGNTIYF

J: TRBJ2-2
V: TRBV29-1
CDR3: CSVAGLEPTGELFF

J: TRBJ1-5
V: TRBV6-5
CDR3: CASSQQGLNQPQNF

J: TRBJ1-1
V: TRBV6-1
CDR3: CASSEQGVQNTEAFF

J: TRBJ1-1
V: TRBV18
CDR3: CASSPRSAGGTEAFF

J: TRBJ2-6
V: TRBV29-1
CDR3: CSVGGGSSGANVLTF

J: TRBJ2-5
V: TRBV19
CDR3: CASSTRTGQETQYF

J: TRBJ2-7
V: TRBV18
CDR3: CASSPQGTGTPRQYF

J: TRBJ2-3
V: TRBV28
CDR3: CASSLLAGTDTQYF

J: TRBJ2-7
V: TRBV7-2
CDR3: CASSLAGGCEQYF

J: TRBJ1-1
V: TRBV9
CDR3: CASSVTSGPTEAFF

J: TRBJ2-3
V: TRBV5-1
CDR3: CASRGNADTQYF

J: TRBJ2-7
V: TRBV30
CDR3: CAWSATGTSYEQYF